This entry describes one TCR beta chain. Germline V gives CDR1 MDHEN, CDR2 SYDVKM. The ends lost 6 bases at V and 2 bases at J; junction bases unmatched: 14. CDR3 length equals 17 residues. The data originate from a study of cytomegalovirus exposure and HLA in healthy donors. PCR employed 60 Vbeta and 13 Jbeta primers. Here immunoSEQ multiplex PCR was the method, and the copy in TCRdb shows in-frame clones only, minus some. The sample shows 80,000 to 100,000 clones, 63% of them seen only once. Sequencing was done on a sample of PBMCs. V gene TRBV28 combines with J gene TRBJ1-1; 8 bases line up with TRBD1. The clonotype originates from a woman between 40 and 55 years old in good health and CMV-seropositive. CDR3 in amino acids: CASSSTGAWHQNTEAFF. CDR3 nucleotides: TGTGCCAGCAGCTCGACAGGGGCGTGGCATCAAAACACTGAAGCTTTCTTT.